These T cell receptor beta chains were read from a single sample in a study of early T cells in non-severe SARS-CoV-2 infection. TCRdb redid the calling of the 5' RACE reads with MiXCR, one entry per CDR3 protein. The data hold about 59,000 distinct CDR3 sequences, with roughly an eighth observed a single time. Specimen: whole blood, collected at baseline. The receptor set was obtained from an adult who was a healthcare worker with PCR-confirmed SARS-CoV-2 infection or an uninfected control (not recorded which). Each CDR3 is given with its conserved first and last residue. The D gene is left open where the match is weak. Some rows mark clone size as missing; the rest say once, few, many or name a class of expanded clone.

size	D	J	V	CDR3	DNA
.	.	TRBJ2-5	TRBV7-9	CATRGGLKETQYF	TGTGCCACTAGAGGGGGATTGAAGGAGACCCAGTACTTC
many	.	TRBJ1-1	TRBV7-8	CASSPVGGHTEAFF	TGTGCCAGCAGCCCCGTCGGGGGGCACACTGAAGCTTTCTTT
.	.	TRBJ2-3	TRBV2	CARGLFGTQYF	TGTGCCAGGGGACTTTTTGGTACGCAGTATTTT
many	TRBD1	TRBJ1-1	TRBV28	CASTQQGVAEAFF	TGTGCCAGCACCCAACAGGGGGTCGCTGAAGCTTTCTTT
many	.	TRBJ2-7	TRBV2	CASSEALGGTEQYF	TGTGCCAGCAGTGAAGCGCTTGGGGGGACCGAGCAGTACTTC
.	.	TRBJ1-4	TRBV21-1	CASSDGKDNEKLFF	TGTGCCAGCAGCGACGGGAAGGATAATGAAAAACTGTTTTTT
.	TRBD1	TRBJ2-3	TRBV6-5	CASSYSQGADTQYF	TGTGCCAGCAGTTACAGTCAGGGGGCAGATACGCAGTATTTT
many	.	TRBJ2-7	TRBV10-3	CAISGGYEQYF	TGTGCCATCAGTGGGGGCTACGAGCAGTACTTC
few	TRBD1	TRBJ1-1	TRBV11-2	CASRTRTGGIMNTEAFF	TGTGCCAGCAGGACGCGGACAGGGGGCATTATGAACACTGAAGCTTTCTTT
few	.	TRBJ1-6	TRBV2	CASSEHPGALNSPLHF	TGTGCCAGCAGTGAACACCCAGGGGCGTTGAATTCACCCCTCCACTTT
.	.	TRBJ2-7	TRBV5-1	CASSRDGTYEQYF	TGCGCCAGCAGCCGGGACGGCACCTACGAGCAGTACTTC
.	.	TRBJ2-6	TRBV7-2	CASSLLVSGANVLTF	TGTGCCAGCAGCTTATTGGTCTCTGGGGCCAACGTCCTGACTTTC
few	.	TRBJ2-1	TRBV6-2/TRBV6-3	CASSYSTRNEQFF	TGTGCCAGCAGTTACTCGACAAGAAATGAGCAGTTCTTC
many	.	TRBJ2-1	TRBV20-1	CSANPLGSYNEQFF	TGCAGTGCTAATCCCCTAGGCTCCTACAATGAGCAGTTCTTC
.	.	TRBJ2-1	TRBV19	CASSLRRNEQFF	TGTGCCAGTAGTCTGCGGCGTAATGAGCAGTTCTTC
few	.	TRBJ2-1	TRBV3-2	CASSHPLGEQFF	TGTGCCAGCAGCCATCCCCTTGGGGAGCAGTTCTTC
.	.	TRBJ2-7	TRBV7-9	CASSLEGGRTYEQYF	TGTGCCAGCAGCTTAGAAGGGGGACGGACCTACGAGCAGTACTTC
.	TRBD1	TRBJ2-5	TRBV25-1	CASSAGGTGKETQYF	TGTGCCAGCAGTGCCGGAGGGACAGGGAAAGAGACCCAGTACTTC
many	.	TRBJ2-7	TRBV19	CASSISDKTYEQYF	TGTGCCAGTAGTATTTCCGACAAAACCTACGAGCAGTACTTC
few	.	TRBJ1-1	TRBV28	CASSPTGVTEAFF	TGTGCCAGCAGCCCAACGGGGGTCACTGAAGCTTTCTTT
medium-sized	.	TRBJ2-7	TRBV7-9	CASSLAPTIHYEQYF	TGTGCCAGCAGCTTAGCCCCAACGATCCACTACGAGCAGTACTTC
.	.	TRBJ1-4	TRBV28	CASSLGRNEKLFF	TGTGCCAGCAGTTTGGGACGTAATGAAAAACTGTTTTTT
few	TRBD1	TRBJ1-2	TRBV18	CASSPQGTGGSGYGYTF	TGTGCCAGCTCACCACAAGGGACAGGGGGCTCGGGCTATGGCTACACCTTC
many	.	TRBJ2-3	TRBV12-3/TRBV12-4	CASSLGGDTQYF	TGTGCCAGCAGTTTAGGAGGGGATACGCAGTATTTT
few	.	TRBJ1-6	TRBV27	CASSLSFPGVGNSPLHF	TGTGCCAGCAGTTTGTCTTTTCCGGGGGTTGGGAATTCACCCCTCCACTTT
.	.	TRBJ2-7	TRBV2	CASSEGQGPDEQYF	TGTGCCAGCAGTGAAGGGCAGGGGCCTGACGAGCAGTACTTC
.	.	TRBJ2-5	TRBV29-1	CSASGLPGETQYF	TGCAGCGCATCGGGACTCCCGGGAGAGACCCAGTACTTC
few	.	TRBJ2-7	TRBV27	CASRWTESYEQYF	TGTGCCAGCAGATGGACAGAGTCCTACGAGCAGTACTTC
few	.	TRBJ2-1	TRBV6-1	CASRFQGNEQFF	TGTGCCAGCAGATTTCAGGGTAATGAGCAGTTCTTC
many	.	TRBJ2-7	TRBV20-1	CSARRDLYEQYF	TGCAGTGCGAGACGGGACCTTTACGAGCAGTACTTC
few	.	TRBJ2-5	TRBV21-1	CASSCHRRTGRREETQYF	TGTGCCAGCAGCTGCCACCGTCGCACAGGGAGAAGGGAGGAGACCCAGTACTTC
.	TRBD1	TRBJ2-1	TRBV5-5	CASSLGQGAWNEQFF	TGTGCCAGCAGCCTGGGACAGGGGGCATGGAATGAGCAGTTCTTC
.	TRBD2	TRBJ2-3	TRBV12-3/TRBV12-4	CASTAPATSKDTQYF	TGTGCCAGCACCGCTCCGGCGACTAGCAAAGATACGCAGTATTTT
few	TRBD1	TRBJ2-6	TRBV7-9	CASSSDRGSGANVLTF	TGTGCCAGCAGCTCAGACAGGGGCTCTGGGGCCAACGTCCTGACTTTC
few	.	TRBJ2-5	TRBV2	CASSAERRAGTQYF	TGTGCCAGCAGTGCGGAGCGCAGGGCCGGGACCCAGTACTTC
.	.	TRBJ2-6	TRBV5-1	CASSLAPGNSGANVLTF	TGCGCCAGCAGCTTGGCCCCAGGGAACTCTGGGGCCAACGTCCTGACTTTC
few	.	TRBJ2-1	TRBV5-6	CASSPASAEQFF	TGTGCCAGCAGCCCCGCAAGCGCTGAGCAGTTCTTC
few	TRBD2	TRBJ2-1	TRBV20-1	CSAMGGGRANEQFF	TGCAGTGCTATGGGTGGCGGGAGGGCAAATGAGCAGTTCTTC
many	.	TRBJ1-2	TRBV12-3/TRBV12-4	CASSPRRQGEGYTF	TGTGCCAGCAGCCCAAGGAGGCAGGGAGAAGGCTACACCTTC
few	.	TRBJ1-2	TRBV6-5	CASSYRPYYGYTF	TGTGCCAGCAGTTACAGGCCCTACTATGGCTACACCTTC
few	.	TRBJ2-7	TRBV21-1	CASSKDPKFKYF	TGTGCCAGCAGCAAAGACCCCAAATTTAAGTACTTC
.	TRBD2	TRBJ2-1	TRBV11-2	CASSLDLSGGKNEQFF	TGTGCCAGCAGCTTAGATCTTAGCGGGGGAAAAAATGAGCAGTTCTTC
many	.	TRBJ2-3	TRBV5-8	CASSPFTATDTQYF	TGTGCCAGCAGCCCTTTTACTGCGACAGATACGCAGTATTTT
few	TRBD2	TRBJ2-1	TRBV3-1	CASSQRGGPPYNEQFF	TGTGCCAGCAGCCAACGCGGGGGGCCCCCCTACAATGAGCAGTTCTTC
.	.	TRBJ2-7	TRBV28	CASSVRTRGEQYF	TGTGCCAGCAGTGTACGGACCAGGGGCGAGCAGTACTTC
few	.	TRBJ2-1	TRBV20-1	CSADRYNEQFF	TGCAGTGCAGACAGGTACAATGAGCAGTTCTTC
.	.	TRBJ2-7	TRBV6-1	CASRPGHGSYEQYF	TGTGCCAGCAGGCCGGGACACGGATCCTACGAGCAGTACTTC
.	TRBD1	TRBJ2-6	TRBV10-3	CAISDRDSPHRSGANVLTF	TGTGCCATCAGTGACCGGGACAGTCCCCACCGTTCTGGGGCCAACGTCCTGACTTTC
many	.	TRBJ2-3	TRBV29-1	CSVNRQLGNTQYF	TGCAGCGTTAATCGGCAGCTCGGAAATACGCAGTATTTT
many	.	TRBJ2-1	TRBV21-1	CASSSREGYNEQFF	TGTGCCAGCAGCAGCCGGGAGGGGTACAATGAGCAGTTCTTC
.	TRBD1	TRBJ2-7	TRBV6-6	CASSWTGTSYEQYF	TGTGCCAGCAGTTGGACAGGCACCTCCTACGAGCAGTACTTC
few	.	TRBJ2-1	TRBV9	CASSPRQVYNEQFF	TGTGCCAGCAGCCCCCGGCAGGTCTACAATGAGCAGTTCTTC
few	TRBD1	TRBJ2-4	TRBV24-1	CATSEGTGRQNIQYF	TGTGCCACCAGTGAGGGGACAGGGAGGCAAAACATTCAGTACTTC
.	TRBD2	TRBJ2-1	TRBV28	CASSSGTKDEQFF	TGTGCCAGCAGTTCCGGGACTAAGGATGAGCAGTTCTTC
.	.	TRBJ2-1	TRBV25-1	CASSRDNSYNEQFF	TGTGCCAGCAGCCGGGACAACTCCTACAATGAGCAGTTCTTC
.	.	TRBJ1-3	TRBV24-1	CATSDPHSSGNTIYF	TGTGCCACCAGTGATCCACACAGCTCTGGAAACACCATATATTTT
.	.	TRBJ1-1	TRBV29-1	CSVEDIWRAGNTEAFF	TGCAGCGTTGAAGATATCTGGAGGGCGGGGAACACTGAAGCTTTCTTT
.	.	TRBJ2-7	TRBV29-1	CSVGGDTYEQYF	TGCAGCGTTGGGGGCGATACCTACGAGCAGTACTTC
few	.	TRBJ1-2	TRBV27	CASSFWGQRPYGYTF	TGTGCCAGCAGTTTTTGGGGGCAGAGGCCCTATGGCTACACCTTC